The clone carrying this T cell receptor beta chain was seen many times. Its antigen is currently unknown. Amplification of TCR beta CDR3 regions used RNA as the template. The primer set for the first-round RT-PCR of the TCR CDR3 was HTBI. One entry per CDR3 protein results from TCRdb running MiXCR on the multiplex PCR reads. This sample yields about 500,000 distinct CDR3 sequences, of which about 16% are seen a single time; around 32% belongs to the top ten. Exclusions: uncontrolled infection, other autoimmune disease, pregnancy, lactation. PBMCs were obtained from about 9.9 ml fresh peripheral blood. These data are taken from a study of T cells in Graves' hyperthyroidism and ophthalmopathy. General study findings and limits: Most clonotypes that expanded in the thyroid above 0.001 also showed up in blood. Prediction of ophthalmopathy progression came a median about 6 months pre-onset.

V shed 5 bases and J 0 bases; nucleotides not matched to a gene: 4. The CDR3 is 18 amino acids. CDR1 and CDR2 (germline): MGHRA, YSYEKL. This chain joins TRBV4-1 and TRBJ2-1; 16 nucleotides align to TRBD2. The clonotype comes from a woman aged 25 to 39 with Graves' ophthalmopathy. The specimen was blood. The CDR3 is CASSTGTSGRVSYNEQFF. The DNA for the CDR3 is TGCGCCAGCAGCACAGGGACTAGCGGGAGGGTCTCCTACAATGAGCAGTTCTTC.